This record covers a single TCR beta chain. The antigen is not known. This sample is drawn from a study of Graves' ophthalmopathy and Graves' hyperthyroidism. The study's findings and limits: Blood also contained most of the expanded thyroid clonotypes above 0.001 frequency.

Amplification of TCR beta CDR3 regions used RNA transcripts. HTBI primers served in a first-round RT-PCR, which a second-round multiplex PCR followed. TCRdb re-analysed the multiplex PCR reads in MiXCR, keeping a single row per CDR3 protein. The repertoire includes 170,000 or so distinct CDR3 sequences, less than 45% of them detected once, and around 5.8% sits in the top ten. The ends were cut back, 2 bases at V and 1 base at J, with 15 bases in the middle. Germline V gene lookup returns CDR1 MNHEY and CDR2 SVGAGI. The CDR3 length is 17 residues. Clinical symptoms, serum thyroxine, TRAb, thyroid ultrasound and orbital computed tomography were relied on for diagnosis.

This chain uses TRBV6-5 with TRBJ1-3; D gene uncertain. Sequenced sample: peripheral blood. This TCR came from a woman aged 35 to 49 with Graves' ophthalmopathy. CDR3: CASSYLSSGRSGNTIYF. CDR3 nucleotide sequence: TGTGCCAGCAGTTACCTCTCAAGTGGCCGGTCTGGAAACACCATATATTTT.